The 26 T cell receptor beta chains reported below all come from one sample, sequenced in a study of shared clonotypes between healthy human individuals (dated by TCRdb to about 2020). Receptor libraries were prepared by the immunoSEQ multiplex PCR assay. Here the immuneACCESS table is served through TCRdb, limited to in-frame sequences with V and J called. Missing clones are a known gap in these copies; in checked studies unresolved V genes cover under half, and the rest lacks a known reason. The sample includes some 2,400,000 clones, with under 97% observed a single time. The top ten hold about 0.13% of the sample. The sample comprised naive CD4+ T cells sorted from blood. The sample's cell subset or site label, decoded: CD45RA+ positively selected. The receptors come from a man aged 18-30 years in good health.

V usage is TRBV5-1 and J usage is TRBJ2-7; no clear D gene. This CDR3 comprises 13 residues. Trimming stripped 2 bases from V and 5 bases from J, with 11 bases between. Germline V gene lookup returns CDR1 SGHRS and CDR2 YFSETQ. The CDR3 region is CASSFLAAHEQYF. CDR3 coding DNA: TGCGCCAGCAGCTTCCTGGCAGCCCACGAGCAGTACTTC.

The chain uses TRBV19 and TRBJ1-1; 8 bases line up with TRBD1. With 5 bases clipped from V and 1 base from J, the junction kept 6 bases outside the gene matches. The germline V gene has CDR1 LNHDA and CDR2 SQIVND (reference sequence). The CDR3 length is 15 residues. CDR3: CASSGWDRPNTEAFF. CDR3 DNA: TGTGCCAGTAGTGGATGGGACAGGCCGAACACTGAAGCTTTCTTT.

The chain employs TRBV7-9 and TRBJ2-3; 9 bases are shared with TRBD1. Trimming at V came to 5 bases and at J to 3 bases, leaving 6 bases not matched to a gene. The germline CDR1 and CDR2 sequences are SEHNR and FQNEAQ (reference sequence). This CDR3 contains 15 residues. CDR3 sequence: CASSRQGGRTDTQYF. In DNA, the CDR3 is TGTGCCAGCAGCCGACAGGGGGGTCGGACAGATACGCAGTATTTT.

V and J are TRBV9 and TRBJ2-2, with D maybe TRBD1 (6 bases). V lost 7 bases to trimming and J lost 6 bases, with 19 bases between them. Per germline, CDR1 SGDLS and CDR2 YYNGEE. The CDR3 is made up of 15 amino acids. The CDR3 DNA reads as TGTGCCAGCCGGTCAGGGGCGGCCTACGCCGGGGAGCTGTTTTTT. Protein product: CASRSGAAYAGELFF.

J is TRBJ2-5 and V is TRBV5-1, with 9 positions matching TRBD1. The germline CDR1 and CDR2 sequences are SGHRS and YFSETQ. This CDR3 spans 14 amino acids. V lost 3 bases, J lost 5 bases, and 5 bases stayed unmatched. As DNA, the CDR3 is TGCGCCAGCAGCTCACAGGGGGCCCGGGAGACCCAGTACTTC. Amino acids: CASSSQGARETQYF. Using reference TRBV5-1 and TRBJ2-5 for the parts outside the CDR3, the full variable domain is KAGVTQTPRYLIKTRGQQVTLSCSPISGHRSVSWYQQTPGQGLQFLFEYFSETQRNKGNFPGRFSGRQFSNSRSEMNVSTLELGDSALYLCASSSQGARETQYFGPGTRLLVL.

This chain joins TRBV2 and TRBJ1-2; weak D call: TRBD1 (6 bases). Germline V gives CDR1 SNHLY, CDR2 FYNNEI. The CDR3 covers 14 residues. Trimming left V 1 base short and J 2 bases short, with 8 bases between. CDR3 region: CASSEGRGNYGYTF. The DNA of the CDR3 is TGTGCCAGCAGTGAAGGCAGGGGAAACTATGGCTACACCTTC.

This sequence joins TRBV4-3 and TRBJ2-2; D is unclear. Germline CDR1 reads LGHNA; CDR2 reads YSLEER. Trimming removed 0 bases at V and 5 bases at J, with 10 bases between. There are 15 residues in the CDR3. CDR3 region: CASSQDRSVTGELFF. Written as DNA, the CDR3 is TGCGCCAGCAGCCAAGATCGGTCAGTTACCGGGGAGCTGTTTTTT.

The chain is built from TRBV6-1 and TRBJ2-1, with 13 positions matching TRBD2. The trim removed 4 bases at V and 1 base at J, leaving 4 bases unmatched. CDR1 and CDR2 from the germline V gene are MNHNS and SASEGT. CDR3 length: 17 residues. In DNA, the CDR3 is TGTGCCAGCAGTGTGACTAGCGGGGGGCCTTCCTACAATGAGCAGTTCTTC. This translates into CASSVTSGGPSYNEQFF.

The chain links TRBV5-1 to TRBJ2-5; 12 bases map to TRBD2. This CDR3 has 16 amino acids. CDR1 SGHRS and CDR2 YFSETQ come from the germline V gene. Trimming took 4 bases from V and 4 from J; bases not matched to a gene: 8. The CDR3 here is CASSRTSGINVETQYF. The CDR3 DNA reads TGCGCCAGCAGCCGGACTAGCGGGATAAACGTAGAGACCCAGTACTTC. Full variable domain (remainder filled in from reference TRBV5-1 and TRBJ2-5): KAGVTQTPRYLIKTRGQQVTLSCSPISGHRSVSWYQQTPGQGLQFLFEYFSETQRNKGNFPGRFSGRQFSNSRSEMNVSTLELGDSALYLCASSRTSGINVETQYFGPGTRLLVL.

This chain joins TRBV29-1 and TRBJ2-3; 9 nucleotides line up with TRBD1. Germline CDR1 is SQVTM and CDR2 is ANQGSEA. V was clipped by 7 bases and J by 5 bases; unmatched bases: 7. The CDR3 runs 13 residues. This chain's CDR3 is CSACTGGKDTQYF. The CDR3 nucleotides are TGCAGCGCCTGTACAGGGGGCAAAGATACGCAGTATTTT.

The J gene is TRBJ1-4, the V gene TRBV19, with TRBD1 identical over 10 bases. CDR1 is LNHDA, CDR2 SQIVND, per germline (reference sequence). Trimming removed 6 bases from V and 4 bases from J; junction bases left unmatched: 5. The CDR3 spans 15 residues. CDR3 sequence: CASSSRDRGNEKLFF. The DNA for the CDR3 is TGTGCCAGTAGCAGCCGGGACAGGGGTAATGAAAAACTGTTTTTT.

The chain joins TRBV5-1 to TRBJ1-6; D is undetermined. The germline gives CDR1 SGHRS, CDR2 YFSETQ. Trimming pared 0 bases from V and 0 bases from J, leaving 4 bases between. This CDR3 contains 15 residues. CDR3 in amino acids: CASSLVASYNSPLHF. The CDR3, as DNA: TGCGCCAGCAGCTTGGTGGCCTCCTATAATTCACCCCTCCACTTT.

The chain recombines TRBV6-1 with TRBJ1-4; perhaps TRBD1 as D (6 bases). V lost 8 bases and J 8 bases, leaving 9 bases between the germline ends. Per the germline V gene, CDR1 is MNHNS and CDR2 is SASEGT. The CDR3 is made up of 11 amino acids. This CDR3 reads CASGQGEKLFF. In DNA form, the CDR3 reads TGTGCCAGCGGGCAGGGGGAAAAACTGTTTTTT.

V is TRBV4-1 and J is TRBJ2-5, with D possibly TRBD1 on 6 matching bases. The CDR3 extends over 20 amino acids. Germline V gene data show CDR1 as MGHRA and CDR2 as YSYEKL. With 0 bases removed from V and 1 base from J, the gap between germline ends came to 24 bases. CDR3 amino acids: CASSQDGPRTGYIGQETQYF. CDR3 coding DNA: TGCGCCAGCAGCCAAGATGGCCCTCGAACAGGGTACATTGGCCAAGAGACCCAGTACTTC.

The chain carries TRBV6-5 and TRBJ2-4, with 9 bases matching TRBD1. The V gene end was trimmed by 6 bases and the J gene end by 5 bases; junction bases not matched to a gene: 5. The CDR3 runs 14 residues. The germline gives CDR1 MNHEY, CDR2 SVGAGI. CDR3 nucleotides: TGTGCCAGCAGGGGGGGACAGGGAGAAAACATTCAGTACTTC. Translating it yields CASRGGQGENIQYF.

About this clone: The identical CDR3 is also encoded by other nucleotide sequences in the sample. This chain joins TRBV30 and TRBJ1-4; possible D gene TRBD1, 5 bases. V was clipped by 1 base and J by 3 bases, with 6 bases between them. The germline V gene has CDR1 GTSNPN and CDR2 SVGIG (reference sequence). The CDR3 totals 13 residues. The CDR3 spells CAWSGQPNEKLFF. CDR3 DNA: TGTGCCTGGAGTGGACAGCCTAATGAAAAACTGTTTTTT. The variable domain in full, with the rest retrieved from reference TRBV30 and TRBJ1-4, is SQTIHQWPATLVQPVGSPLSLECTVEGTSNPNLYWYRQAAGRGLQLLFYSVGIGQISSEVPQNLSASRPQDRQFILSSKKLLLSDSGFYLCAWSGQPNEKLFFGSGTQLSVL.

The chain links TRBV6-1 to TRBJ2-4; 14 positions agree with TRBD2. J was trimmed by 4 bases and V by 4 bases; bases with no gene match: 6. This CDR3 spans 17 amino acids. CDR1 MNHNS and CDR2 SASEGT come from the germline V gene. CDR3 sequence: CASSVPRTSGGKNIQYF. In DNA form, the CDR3 reads TGTGCCAGCAGTGTCCCAAGGACTAGCGGGGGGAAAAACATTCAGTACTTC.

The chain carries TRBV2 and TRBJ1-1; D is unresolved. The CDR3 consists of 12 residues. CDR1 is SNHLY, CDR2 FYNNEI, per germline. Trimming shortened V by 7 bases and J by 6 bases, and 12 bases separated the two germline ends. The CDR3 loop is CASIGRKAEAFF. CDR3 nucleotide sequence: TGTGCCAGCATAGGCAGGAAGGCTGAAGCTTTCTTT.

This clone was seen just once. The chain's CDR3 is CASSPSGTPTYEQYF. DNA for the CDR3: TGTGCCAGCAGCCCGAGTGGGACGCCAACCTACGAGCAGTACTTC. J is TRBJ2-7 and V is TRBV7-9; D may be TRBD1 or TRBD2 (5 bases each). The V and J ends lost 5 bases and 2 bases respectively, with 16 bases between them. This CDR3 contains 15 residues. From germline, CDR1 is SEHNR and CDR2 FQNEAQ (reference sequence).

The chain couples TRBV4-1 to TRBJ1-2; D is uncertain. Trimming shortened V by 1 base and J by 1 base, and 13 bases separated the two germline ends. Per the germline V gene, CDR1 is MGHRA and CDR2 is YSYEKL. CDR3 size: 16 residues. In DNA form, the CDR3 reads TGCGCCAGCAGCCAAGGTTTGAGAGGCGGTAACTATGGCTACACCTTC. This encodes CASSQGLRGGNYGYTF.

The CDR3, as DNA: TGTGCCAGCAGTGCACCCGGGACTAGCTTGGCAGATACGCAGTATTTT. Translating gives CASSAPGTSLADTQYF. V and J are TRBV2 and TRBJ2-3, with 9 nucleotides matching TRBD2. Germline CDR1 SNHLY, CDR2 FYNNEI. The V and J ends lost 4 bases and 4 bases, in that order; junction bases with no gene match: 9. The CDR3 loop spans 16 amino acids.

The chain carries TRBV4-3 and TRBJ2-1, with 8 bases identical to TRBD2. This CDR3 region has 14 residues. With V trimmed by 1 base and J by 10 bases, 6 bases remained unmatched. Per the germline V gene, CDR1 is LGHNA and CDR2 is YSLEER. The CDR3 is CASSQASGRAEQFF. The CDR3 bases are TGCGCCAGCAGCCAAGCCAGCGGGAGAGCCGAGCAGTTCTTC.

The chain recombines TRBV27 with TRBJ2-3; D unclear. The germline V gene has CDR1 MNHEY and CDR2 SMNVEV (reference sequence). Trimming stripped 2 bases from V and 4 bases from J, with 16 bases between. The CDR3 contains 16 residues. CDR3 coding DNA: TGTGCCAGCAGTTTAATTCGCCCCAATAGAGCAGATACGCAGTATTTT. It encodes CASSLIRPNRADTQYF.

As for this clone: Other DNA variants within this sample encode the same CDR3. The rearrangement links TRBV7-2 to TRBJ1-5, with 7 bases matching TRBD1. This CDR3 spans 14 amino acids. From germline, CDR1 is SGHTA and CDR2 FQGNSA. Losses at the gene ends were 5 bases for V and 0 bases for J; bases not matched to a gene: 1. This CDR3 reads CASSRQGSNQPQHF. The CDR3 nucleotides read TGTGCCAGCAGCAGACAGGGTAGCAATCAGCCCCAGCATTTT.

This clone was detected only once. The gene calls are TRBV7-2 and TRBJ2-3; unclear D gene. Trimming shortened V by 3 bases and J by 2 bases, and 12 bases separated the two germline ends. From germline, CDR1 is SGHTA and CDR2 FQGNSA. The CDR3 has 15 amino acids. The CDR3 spells CASSFSPSDTDTQYF. The CDR3 DNA is TGTGCCAGCAGCTTCTCGCCTTCCGACACAGATACGCAGTATTTT.

The chain carries TRBV6-6 and TRBJ1-2, with D tentatively TRBD1 (6 bases). This CDR3 spans 16 amino acids. Germline V lookup: CDR1 MNHNY, CDR2 SVGAGI (reference sequence). With 3 bases removed from V and 1 base from J, the gap between germline ends came to 15 bases. The CDR3 DNA sequence: TGTGCCAGCAGTTATAGTAGAGCAGGGGTTAACTATGGCTACACCTTC. Its protein is CASSYSRAGVNYGYTF.